These T cell receptor beta chains were read from a single sample in a study of blood T cell repertoires in COVID-19. Libraries were prepared by immunoSEQ multiplex PCR; TCRdb keeps only in-frame clonotypes and omits some of them. The sample shows hundreds of thousands of clones, more than 75% of them seen only once. The specimen was PBMCs or T cells enriched from blood (not recorded which). The receptors shown here come from a man in his fifties or sixties who had recovered from COVID-19. CDR3s include the opening cysteine and the closing phenylalanine or tryptophan.

v_gene: TRBV30
CDR3aa: CAGRGFLNSPLHF

v_gene: TRBV19
CDR3aa: CASSKTGKTTRELFF

v_gene: TRBV30
CDR3aa: CAWSHRDRGHEQYF

v_gene: TRBV18
CDR3aa: CASSPTDSNQPQHF

v_gene: TRBV7-6
CDR3aa: CASSPHGPGEAFF

v_gene: TRBV19
CDR3aa: CASRPETSNQPQHF

v_gene: TRBV4-3
CDR3aa: CASSQDLGVNNSPLHF

v_gene: TRBV5-1
CDR3aa: CASSSVGVGYGYTF

v_gene: TRBV6-5
CDR3aa: CASRGGPLNTEAFF

v_gene: TRBV27
CDR3aa: CASSLSFPGAGNTIYF

v_gene: TRBV5-1
CDR3aa: CASSRGEGNTIYF

v_gene: TRBV7-9
CDR3aa: CASSLNTNTEAFF

v_gene: TRBV7-2
CDR3aa: CASSLVQGRDGYTF

v_gene: TRBV5-4
CDR3aa: CASSTFSGGVRTDTQYF

v_gene: TRBV30
CDR3aa: CALFPDWGANYGYTF

v_gene: TRBV20-1
CDR3aa: CSARDYYEQYF

v_gene: TRBV27
CDR3aa: CASSLSRSSYNEQFF

v_gene: TRBV7-6
CDR3aa: CASSLAPSGSTDTQYF

v_gene: TRBV12-5
CDR3aa: CASGLDKGQGPYEQYF

v_gene: TRBV11-2
CDR3aa: CASSLDQQYGYTF

v_gene: TRBV18
CDR3aa: CASSPGLAGANEQFF

v_gene: TRBV5-1
CDR3aa: CASSSPTAPYEQYF

v_gene: TRBV7-2
CDR3aa: CASSSRVFNTGELFF

v_gene: TRBV27
CDR3aa: CASSSGSRGLTEAFF

v_gene: TRBV7-9
CDR3aa: CASSLALTPYEQYF

v_gene: TRBV6-5
CDR3aa: CASSSYREAFF

v_gene: TRBV6-4
CDR3aa: CASSDGGVGTGVNQPQHF

v_gene: TRBV4-2
CDR3aa: CASSQSGNQPQHF

v_gene: TRBV20-1
CDR3aa: CSGASENIQYF

v_gene: TRBV24-1
CDR3aa: CATSDQGRETQYF

v_gene: TRBV3-1/TRBV3-2
CDR3aa: CASSQLRGNTEAFF

v_gene: TRBV30
CDR3aa: CAWKKRQGPDYGYTF

v_gene: TRBV10-3
CDR3aa: CAISAGVEQYF

v_gene: TRBV4-3
CDR3aa: CASSPGGTGVAAFF

v_gene: TRBV3-1/TRBV3-2
CDR3aa: CASSQGTGLLRKSPLHF

v_gene: TRBV29-1
CDR3aa: CSVSHMNTEAFF

v_gene: TRBV28
CDR3aa: CASSKGQYNEQFF

v_gene: TRBV12-3/TRBV12-4
CDR3aa: CASSGQGTYEQYF

v_gene: TRBV21-1
CDR3aa: CASSKEDRDRVYQETQYF

v_gene: TRBV27
CDR3aa: CASRWTGDNEQFF

v_gene: TRBV9
CDR3aa: CASSSAQGSHYGYTF

v_gene: TRBV27
CDR3aa: CASGNRDRTYGYTF